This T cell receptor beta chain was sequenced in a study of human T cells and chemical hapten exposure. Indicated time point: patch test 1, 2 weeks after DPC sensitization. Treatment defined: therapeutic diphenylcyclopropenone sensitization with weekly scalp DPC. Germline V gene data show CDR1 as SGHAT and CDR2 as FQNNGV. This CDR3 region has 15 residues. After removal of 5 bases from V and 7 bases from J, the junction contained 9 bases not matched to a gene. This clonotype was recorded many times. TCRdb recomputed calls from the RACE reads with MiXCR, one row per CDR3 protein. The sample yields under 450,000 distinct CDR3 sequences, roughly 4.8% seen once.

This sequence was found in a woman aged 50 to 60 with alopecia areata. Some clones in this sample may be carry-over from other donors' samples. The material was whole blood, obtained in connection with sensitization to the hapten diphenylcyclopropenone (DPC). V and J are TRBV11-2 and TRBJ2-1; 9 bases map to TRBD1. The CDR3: CASSVYYRGLNEQFF. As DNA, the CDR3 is TGTGCCAGCAGCGTTTATTACAGGGGGCTGAATGAGCAGTTCTTC.